This T cell receptor beta chain was sequenced for a study of metastatic and nonmetastatic thyroid tumors. Trimming left V 5 bases short and J 12 bases short, with 14 bases between. The CDR3 is 12 residues long. Looked up from germline, CDR1 is SNHLY and CDR2 is FYNNEI. TCRdb re-clonotyped the PCR reads through MiXCR. Seen here are 20,000 to 25,000 clones, about a quarter observed once, and the top ten hold 5.4%. Every patient underwent thyroid surgery untreated. This sequence was found in a female donor with papillary thyroid cancer or a benign thyroid nodule (not recorded which). Some clones in this sample may be carry-over from other donors' samples. The rearrangement links TRBV2 to TRBJ1-5; tentative D call: TRBD1 (5 bases). Source material: tumor tissue. The CDR3 region has the DNA TGTGCCAGCAGTCTCGGGGACCGGGACCAGCATTTT. Encoded protein: CASSLGDRDQHF.